Reported below is one T cell receptor (beta chain). Antigen: not known. Per germline, CDR1 SEHNR and CDR2 FQNEAQ (reference sequence). Deletions cut 10 bases from V and 2 bases from J, with 15 bases between. The CDR3 runs to 14 residues. Naive CD8 cells, CD45RO-negative and positively selected for CCR7, excluded terminally differentiated effector memory CD45RA+ cells. This sample is drawn from a study of shared clonotypes between healthy human individuals. For the study at large: CD4 naive cells filled three plates per donor, CD4 memory three, CD8 naive two and CD8 memory one. Study-wide results and limits: Generation probabilities of non-shared clonotypes were lower (relative to those shared by all four donors). The study found roughly 5% of naive CD4 clonotypes shared across a handful of donors. Even with large depth, rarefaction showed that sorted-subset sequencing was incomplete.

The repertoire was sequenced with immunoSEQ multiplex PCR; TCRdb's copy has only in-frame clones and lacks some. The data hold fewer than 850,000 clones, with just over 95% observed a single time. This rearrangement joins TRBV7-9 to TRBJ2-4; D remains ambiguous. Specimen: naive CD8+ T cells sorted from blood. This sequence originates from a young man in good health. As DNA, the CDR3 is TGTGCCACCTCCCCCGGTCAGTCCAAAAACATTCAGTACTTC. This gives the protein CATSPGQSKNIQYF.